This TCR beta chain was obtained from a study of blood T cell repertoires in COVID-19. On the study more broadly: COVID-19 samples collected from the United States, Italy and Spain covered acute and convalescent phases. In each case, the material was cDNA or gDNA derived from T cells, B-cell-depleted T cells, or PBMCs.

Measured with immunoSEQ multiplex PCR; TCRdb has only the in-frame clones, and not every one. The sample lists 150,000 to 200,000 clones; 70% to 90% were seen once. Patients of the Seattle cohort, enrolled during active infection, were followed longitudinally. The V end was cut by 6 bases, the J end by 6 bases, with 15 bases between. In germline, CDR1 is MNHEY, CDR2 SVGEGT. This CDR3 spans 13 amino acids. This receptor was identified in a person in their 70s with COVID-19, enrolled during active disease. The V gene is TRBV6-2 or TRBV6-3, the J gene TRBJ2-7; D perhaps matches TRBD1 (6 bases). The specimen sequenced was peripheral blood. CDR3 loop: CASSEQGFGEQYF. As DNA, the CDR3 is TGTGCCAGCAGCGAACAGGGTTTTGGCGAGCAGTACTTC.